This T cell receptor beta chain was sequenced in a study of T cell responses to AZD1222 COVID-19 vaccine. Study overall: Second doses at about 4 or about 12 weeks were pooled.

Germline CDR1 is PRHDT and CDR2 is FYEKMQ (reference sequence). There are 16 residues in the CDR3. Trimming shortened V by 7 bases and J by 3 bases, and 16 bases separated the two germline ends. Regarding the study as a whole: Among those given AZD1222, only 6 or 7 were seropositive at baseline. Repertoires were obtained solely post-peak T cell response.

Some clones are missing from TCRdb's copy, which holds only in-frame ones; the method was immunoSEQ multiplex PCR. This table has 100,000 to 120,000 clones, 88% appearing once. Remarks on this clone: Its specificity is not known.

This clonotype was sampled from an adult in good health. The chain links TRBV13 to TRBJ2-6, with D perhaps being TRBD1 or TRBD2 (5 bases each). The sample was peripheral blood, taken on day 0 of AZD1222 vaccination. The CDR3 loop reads CASIPRGAGGANVLTF. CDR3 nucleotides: TGTGCCAGCATCCCCCGGGGCGCGGGTGGGGCCAACGTCCTGACTTTC.